This T cell receptor (beta chain) was retrieved from a study of cytomegalovirus exposure and HLA in healthy donors. General study results and limits: Within an earlier analysis, most TCR beta V segments proved productive either about 90% or about 30% of the time.

The sample holds one count of this clone. The antigen remains unidentified. Trimming stripped 10 bases from V and 0 bases from J, with 14 bases between. Germline CDR1 is SGDLS and CDR2 is YYNGEE. The CDR3 is 14 amino acids. It was with 60 Vbeta and 13 Jbeta primers that the PCR ran. Clones were read by immunoSEQ multiplex PCR, and TCRdb kept only the in-frame ones, dropping some. The data hold under 200,000 clones, with 75% to 85% observed a single time. The sequence was obtained from a female donor in good health and CMV-seronegative. The genes are TRBV9 and TRBJ1-3; TRBD1 is a possible D gene (5 bases). Sequenced sample: PBMCs. The CDR3 DNA follows: TGTGCCGACCTGGGGGGGGTCTCTGGAAACACCATATATTTT. Protein product: CADLGGVSGNTIYF.